The subject of this entry is one T cell receptor beta chain. Its antigen is as yet unknown. This sample is drawn from a study of T cell responses to AZD1222 COVID-19 vaccine. Study results and limitations: Baseline seropositives among AZD1222 recipients totaled only six. The study found Spike-specific TCR breadth and depth rose after two AZD1222 doses. Donors were mostly white British, more females; clonal diversity possibly underestimated. Per reports, nearly half of all spike-specific TCRs target regions that are unmutated in variants.

From germline, CDR1 is SEHNR and CDR2 FQNEAQ (reference sequence). With 1 base removed from V and 3 bases from J, the gap between germline ends came to 7 bases. This CDR3 is built from 14 residues. Sequencing was performed with immunoSEQ multiplex PCR; in TCRdb, only in-frame clones are kept and a portion is missing. The sample includes 160,000 or so clones, around 87% of them seen just once. This receptor was obtained from an adult who received the AZD1222 COVID-19 vaccine. The rearrangement uses TRBV7-9 and TRBJ2-1; no clear D. The sample consisted of peripheral blood, taken 28 days after the second AZD1222 dose. Here the CDR3 reads CASSLVEFYNEQFF. The CDR3 region has the DNA TGTGCCAGCAGCTTAGTAGAATTCTACAATGAGCAGTTCTTC.